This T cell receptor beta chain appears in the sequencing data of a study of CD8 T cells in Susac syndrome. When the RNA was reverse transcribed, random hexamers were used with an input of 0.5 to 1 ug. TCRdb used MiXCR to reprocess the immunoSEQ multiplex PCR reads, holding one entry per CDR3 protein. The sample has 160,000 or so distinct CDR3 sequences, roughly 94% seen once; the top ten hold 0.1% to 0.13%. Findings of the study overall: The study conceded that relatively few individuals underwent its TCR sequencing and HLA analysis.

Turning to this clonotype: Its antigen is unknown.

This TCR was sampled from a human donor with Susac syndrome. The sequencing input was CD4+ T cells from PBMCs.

The CDR3, as DNA: TGTGCCAGCAGCTCCGACAGGAGGGGCACTGAAGCTTTCTTT. It translates to CASSSDRRGTEAFF. This sequence joins TRBV7-9 and TRBJ1-1; D is perhaps TRBD1 (6 bases). Per the germline V gene, CDR1 is SEHNR and CDR2 is FQNEAQ (reference sequence). V was trimmed by 4 bases and J by 4 bases, leaving 13 bases between them. This CDR3 contains 14 residues.